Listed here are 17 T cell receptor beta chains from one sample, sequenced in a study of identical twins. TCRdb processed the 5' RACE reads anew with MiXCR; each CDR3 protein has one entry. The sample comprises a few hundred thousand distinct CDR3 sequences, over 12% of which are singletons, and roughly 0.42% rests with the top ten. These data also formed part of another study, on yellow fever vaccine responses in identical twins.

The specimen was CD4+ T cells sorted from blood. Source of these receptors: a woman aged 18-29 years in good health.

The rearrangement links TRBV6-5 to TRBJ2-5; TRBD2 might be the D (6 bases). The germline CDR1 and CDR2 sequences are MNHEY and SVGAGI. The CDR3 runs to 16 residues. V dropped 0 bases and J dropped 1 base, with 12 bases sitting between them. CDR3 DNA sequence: TGTGCCAGCAGTTACTCCACATCAGCGGGCCAAGAGACCCAGTACTTC. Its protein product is CASSYSTSAGQETQYF.

The chain's CDR3 is CATSSGVGQPQHF. CDR3 DNA sequence: TGTGCCACCAGTTCAGGGGTCGGTCAGCCCCAGCATTTT. This chain joins TRBV24-1 and TRBJ1-5, with TRBD1 as a possible D gene (6 bases). The V and J ends lost 6 bases and 6 bases respectively, with 11 bases between them. The CDR3 runs to 13 residues. Germline-derived CDR1 and CDR2 are KGHDR and SFDVKD.

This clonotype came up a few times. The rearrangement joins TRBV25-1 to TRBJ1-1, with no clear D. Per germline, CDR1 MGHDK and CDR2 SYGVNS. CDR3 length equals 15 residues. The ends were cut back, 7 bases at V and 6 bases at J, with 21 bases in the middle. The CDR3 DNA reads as TGTGCCAGCACCCCATTTGCGGGGAATTTAGCTGAAGCTTTCTTT. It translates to CASTPFAGNLAEAFF.

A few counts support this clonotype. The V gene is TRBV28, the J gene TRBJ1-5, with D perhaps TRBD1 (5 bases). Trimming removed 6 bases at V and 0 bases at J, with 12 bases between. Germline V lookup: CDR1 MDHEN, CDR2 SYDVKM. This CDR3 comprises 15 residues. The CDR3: CASSPHGGSNQPQHF. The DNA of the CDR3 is TGTGCCAGCAGCCCCCATGGGGGTAGCAATCAGCCCCAGCATTTT.

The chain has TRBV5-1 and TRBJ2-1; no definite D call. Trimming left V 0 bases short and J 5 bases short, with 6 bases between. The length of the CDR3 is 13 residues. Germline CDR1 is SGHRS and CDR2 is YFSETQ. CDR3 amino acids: CASSLDTNNEQFF. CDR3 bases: TGCGCCAGCAGCTTGGACACCAACAATGAGCAGTTCTTC.

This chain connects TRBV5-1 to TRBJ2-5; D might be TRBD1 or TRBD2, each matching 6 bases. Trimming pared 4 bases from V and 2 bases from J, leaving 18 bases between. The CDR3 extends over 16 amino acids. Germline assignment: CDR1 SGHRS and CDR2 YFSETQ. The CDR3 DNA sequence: TGCGCCAGCAGCCATGCTGCGGGGACACGACAAGAGACCCAGTACTTC. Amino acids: CASSHAAGTRQETQYF.

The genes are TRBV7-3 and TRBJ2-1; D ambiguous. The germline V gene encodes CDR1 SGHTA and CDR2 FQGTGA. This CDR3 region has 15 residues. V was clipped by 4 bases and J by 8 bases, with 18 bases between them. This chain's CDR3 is CASSSVGSSDHEQFF. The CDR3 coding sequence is TGTGCCAGCAGCTCCGTTGGGTCCAGCGACCATGAGCAGTTCTTC.

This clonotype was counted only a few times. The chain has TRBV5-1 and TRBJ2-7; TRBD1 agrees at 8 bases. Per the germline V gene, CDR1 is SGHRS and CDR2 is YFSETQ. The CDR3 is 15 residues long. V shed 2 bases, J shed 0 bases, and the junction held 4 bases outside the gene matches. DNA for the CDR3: TGCGCCAGCAGCTTTCAGGGGGCGGGCTCCTACGAGCAGTACTTC. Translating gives CASSFQGAGSYEQYF.

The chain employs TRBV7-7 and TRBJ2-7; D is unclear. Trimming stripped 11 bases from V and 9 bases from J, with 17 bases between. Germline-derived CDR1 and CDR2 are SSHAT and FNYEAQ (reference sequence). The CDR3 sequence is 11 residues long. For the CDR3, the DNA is TGTGCCGGTCTACTTGGTGGCGGGCAGTACTTC. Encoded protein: CAGLLGGGQYF.

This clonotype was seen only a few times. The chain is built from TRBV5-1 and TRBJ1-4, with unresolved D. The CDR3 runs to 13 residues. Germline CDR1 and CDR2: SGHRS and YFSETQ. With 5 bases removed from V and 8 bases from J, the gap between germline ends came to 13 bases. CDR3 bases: TGCGCCAGCAGAGCCTCGACGCAGGAAAAACTGTTTTTT. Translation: CASRASTQEKLFF.

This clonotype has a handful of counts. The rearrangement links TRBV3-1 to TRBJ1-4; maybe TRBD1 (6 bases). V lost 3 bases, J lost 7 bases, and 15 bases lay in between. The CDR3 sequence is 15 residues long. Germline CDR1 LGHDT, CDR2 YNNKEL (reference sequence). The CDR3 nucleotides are TGTGCCAGCAGCCACTCGGGGGCGAAAAGTGAAAAACTGTTTTTT. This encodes CASSHSGAKSEKLFF.

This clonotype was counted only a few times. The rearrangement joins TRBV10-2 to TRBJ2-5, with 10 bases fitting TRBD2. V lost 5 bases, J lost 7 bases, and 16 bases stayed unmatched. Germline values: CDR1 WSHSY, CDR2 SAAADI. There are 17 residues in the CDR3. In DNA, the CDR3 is TGCGCCAGCAGTACGAACCCTCAGACTAGCGGGCTTTGGACCCAGTACTTC. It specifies CASSTNPQTSGLWTQYF.

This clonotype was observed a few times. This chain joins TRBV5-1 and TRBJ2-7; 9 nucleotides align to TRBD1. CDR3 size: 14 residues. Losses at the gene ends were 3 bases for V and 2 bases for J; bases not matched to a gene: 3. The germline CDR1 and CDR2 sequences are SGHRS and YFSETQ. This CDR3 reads CASSSGTGTYEQYV. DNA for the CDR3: TGCGCCAGCAGCTCCGGGACAGGGACCTACGAGCAGTACGTC.

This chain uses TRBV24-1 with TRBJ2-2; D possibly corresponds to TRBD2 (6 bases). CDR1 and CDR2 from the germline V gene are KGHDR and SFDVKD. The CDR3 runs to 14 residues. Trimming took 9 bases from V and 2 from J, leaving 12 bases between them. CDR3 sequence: CATRRGTNTGELFF. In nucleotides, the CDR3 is TGTGCCACCCGTCGGGGGACTAACACCGGGGAGCTGTTTTTT.

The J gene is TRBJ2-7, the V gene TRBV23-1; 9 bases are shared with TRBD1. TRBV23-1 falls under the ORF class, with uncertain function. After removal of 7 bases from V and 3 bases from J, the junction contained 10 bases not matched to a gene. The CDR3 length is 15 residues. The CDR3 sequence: CASTSPRDRDYEQYF. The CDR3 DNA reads TGCGCCAGCACCAGCCCCCGGGACAGGGACTACGAGCAGTACTTC.

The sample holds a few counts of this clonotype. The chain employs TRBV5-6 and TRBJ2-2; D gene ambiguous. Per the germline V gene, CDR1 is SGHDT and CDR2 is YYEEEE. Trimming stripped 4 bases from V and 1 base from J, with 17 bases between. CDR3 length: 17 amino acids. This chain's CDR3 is CASSLSGPILNTGELFF. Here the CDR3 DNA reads TGTGCCAGCAGCCTTTCCGGGCCGATCCTGAACACCGGGGAGCTGTTTTTT.

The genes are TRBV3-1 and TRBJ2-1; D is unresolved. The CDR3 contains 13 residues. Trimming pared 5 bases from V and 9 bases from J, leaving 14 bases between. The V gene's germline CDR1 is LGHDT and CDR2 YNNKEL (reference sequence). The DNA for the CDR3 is TGTGCCAGCAGCACCCGACTGGTAGGTGAGCAGTTCTTC. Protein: CASSTRLVGEQFF.